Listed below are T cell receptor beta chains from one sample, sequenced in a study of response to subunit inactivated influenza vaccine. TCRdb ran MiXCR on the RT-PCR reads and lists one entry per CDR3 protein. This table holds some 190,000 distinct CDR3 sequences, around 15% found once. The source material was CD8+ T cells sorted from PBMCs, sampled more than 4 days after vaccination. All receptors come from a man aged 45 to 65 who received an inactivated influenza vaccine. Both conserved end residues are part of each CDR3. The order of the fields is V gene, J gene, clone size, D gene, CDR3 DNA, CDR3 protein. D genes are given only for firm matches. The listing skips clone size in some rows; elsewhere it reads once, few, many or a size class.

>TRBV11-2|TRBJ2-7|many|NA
TGTGCCAGCAGTGGTCCCGGACGCCTCTACGAGCAGTACTTC
CASSGPGRLYEQYF
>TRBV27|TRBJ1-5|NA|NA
TGTGCCAGCAGTTTATCGGGAGGGCGCGAGCCCCAGCATTTT
CASSLSGGREPQHF
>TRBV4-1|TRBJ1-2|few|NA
TGCGCCAGCAGCCAAGAGCCAGGGAATCGTGATGGCTACACCTTC
CASSQEPGNRDGYTF
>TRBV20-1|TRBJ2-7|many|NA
TGCAGTGCTAGAACAGGGGCGGGGGAGCAGTACTTC
CSARTGAGEQYF
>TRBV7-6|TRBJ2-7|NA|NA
TGTGCCAGCAGCTTAGAGGCGACCTGCGAGCAGTACTTC
CASSLEATCEQYF
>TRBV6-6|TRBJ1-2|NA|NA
TGTGCCAGCAGCCTGAGGTATGGCTACACCTTC
CASSLRYGYTF
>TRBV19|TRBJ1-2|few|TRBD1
TGTGCCAGTAAGGACAGGGGGCCTGAAGGCTACACCTTC
CASKDRGPEGYTF
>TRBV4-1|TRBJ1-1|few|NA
TGCGCCAGCAGCCACCTGAACACTGAAGCTTTCTTT
CASSHLNTEAFF
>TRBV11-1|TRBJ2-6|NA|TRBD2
TGTGCCAGCAGCACTGGACTAGCGGGAGGTCCCCGTGTGTGGGGGGCCAACGTCCTGACTTTC
CASSTGLAGGPRVWGANVLTF
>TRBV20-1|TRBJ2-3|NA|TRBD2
TGCAGTGCTAGAGACCCGTCGGGTGCGGGAGGGATAGATACGCAGTATTTT
CSARDPSGAGGIDTQYF
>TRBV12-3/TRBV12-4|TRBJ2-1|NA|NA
TGTGCCAGCAGTTTAGTTTCACAGAACAATGAGCAGTTCTTC
CASSLVSQNNEQFF
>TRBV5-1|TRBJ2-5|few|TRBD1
TGCGCCAGCAGCGGTCTAGACAGGGCGGTACAGACCCAGTACTTC
CASSGLDRAVQTQYF
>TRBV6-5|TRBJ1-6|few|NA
TGTGCCAGCAGTTATAGCACGGAAAATTCACCCCTCCACTTT
CASSYSTENSPLHF
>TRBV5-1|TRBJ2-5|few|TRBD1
TGCGCCAGCAGCTTGGTCGCCAGGGGGCAGGGGACCCAGTACTTC
CASSLVARGQGTQYF
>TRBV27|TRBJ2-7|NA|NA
TGTGCCAGCGCCGCGGGGCGGAGCTCCTACGAGCAGTACTTC
CASAAGRSSYEQYF
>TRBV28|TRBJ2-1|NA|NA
TGTGCCAGCAGTTTAGAAGGTAGCGGCCAGAGCTCCTACAATGAGCAGTTCTTC
CASSLEGSGQSSYNEQFF
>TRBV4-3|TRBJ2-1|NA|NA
TGCGCCAGCAGCCAAGGAACAGGGTGGGATGAGCAGTTCTTC
CASSQGTGWDEQFF
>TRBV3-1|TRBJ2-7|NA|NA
TGTGCCAGCAGCTTCTCTTGGACAGTTCCCTACGAGCAGTACTTC
CASSFSWTVPYEQYF
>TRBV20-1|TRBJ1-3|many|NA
TGCAGTGCTAGAGATAGCCAGAGCTCTGGAAACACCATATATTTT
CSARDSQSSGNTIYF
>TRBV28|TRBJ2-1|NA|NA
TGTGCCAGCAGTCCGCTCGAGACCTACAATGAGCAGTTCTTC
CASSPLETYNEQFF
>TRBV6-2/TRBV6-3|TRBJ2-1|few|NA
TGTGCCAGCAGTCCCCGGACTCCCATTGAGCAGTTCTTC
CASSPRTPIEQFF
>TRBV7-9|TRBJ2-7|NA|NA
TGTGCCAGCAGCTTAGTAATCGGTAACGAGCAGTACTTC
CASSLVIGNEQYF
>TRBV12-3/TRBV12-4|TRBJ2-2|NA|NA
TGTGCCAGCAGCCCGGACAGTAACACCGGGGAGCTGTTTTTT
CASSPDSNTGELFF
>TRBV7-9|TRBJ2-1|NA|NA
TGTGCCAGCAGCCCTGGTTATTACAATGAGCAGTTCTTC
CASSPGYYNEQFF
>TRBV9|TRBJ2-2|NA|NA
TGTGCCAGCAGCCCCCCGCGATCCGTCTTGGGGGAGCTGTTTTTT
CASSPPRSVLGELFF
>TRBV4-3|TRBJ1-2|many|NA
TGCGCCAGCAGCCAAGATGGCCTTGCTAACTATGGCTACACCTTC
CASSQDGLANYGYTF
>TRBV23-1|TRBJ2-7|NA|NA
TGCGCCAGCACATCCCCGTCCCTCTCCTACGAGCAGTACTTC
CASTSPSLSYEQYF
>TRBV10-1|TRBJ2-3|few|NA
TGCGCCAGCAGTGAGGCGGCGGGACCCTTTTTGACAGATACGCAGTATTTT
CASSEAAGPFLTDTQYF
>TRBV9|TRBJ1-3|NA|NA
TGTGCCAGCAGCGTTTCCGGATCCTCTGGAAACACCATATATTTT
CASSVSGSSGNTIYF